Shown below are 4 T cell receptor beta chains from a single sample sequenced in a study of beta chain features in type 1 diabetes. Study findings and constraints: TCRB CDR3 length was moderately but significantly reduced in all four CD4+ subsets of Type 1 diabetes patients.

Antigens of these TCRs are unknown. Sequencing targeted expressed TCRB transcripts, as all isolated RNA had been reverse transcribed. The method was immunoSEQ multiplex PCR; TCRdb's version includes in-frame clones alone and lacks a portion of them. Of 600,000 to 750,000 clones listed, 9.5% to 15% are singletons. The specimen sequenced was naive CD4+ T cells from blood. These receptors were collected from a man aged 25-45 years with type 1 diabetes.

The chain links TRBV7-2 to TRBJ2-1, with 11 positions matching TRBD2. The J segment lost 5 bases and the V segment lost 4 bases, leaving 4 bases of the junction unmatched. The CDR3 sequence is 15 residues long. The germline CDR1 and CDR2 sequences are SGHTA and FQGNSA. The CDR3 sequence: CASSSSGGIHNEQFF. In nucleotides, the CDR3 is TGTGCCAGCAGCTCTAGCGGGGGGATACACAATGAGCAGTTCTTC.

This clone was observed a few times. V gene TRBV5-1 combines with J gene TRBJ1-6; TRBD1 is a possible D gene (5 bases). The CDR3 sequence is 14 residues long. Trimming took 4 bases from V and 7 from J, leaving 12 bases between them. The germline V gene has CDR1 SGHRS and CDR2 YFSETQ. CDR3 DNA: TGCGCCAGCAGCGCCCCCGGGGGGAATTCACCCCTCCACTTT. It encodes CASSAPGGNSPLHF.

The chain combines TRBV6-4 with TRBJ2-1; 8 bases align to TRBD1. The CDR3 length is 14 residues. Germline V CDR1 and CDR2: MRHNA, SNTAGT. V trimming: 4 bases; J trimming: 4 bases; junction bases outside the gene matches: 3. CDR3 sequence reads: CASSAGTGYNEQFF. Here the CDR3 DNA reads TGTGCCAGCAGTGCCGGGACAGGTTACAATGAGCAGTTCTTC.

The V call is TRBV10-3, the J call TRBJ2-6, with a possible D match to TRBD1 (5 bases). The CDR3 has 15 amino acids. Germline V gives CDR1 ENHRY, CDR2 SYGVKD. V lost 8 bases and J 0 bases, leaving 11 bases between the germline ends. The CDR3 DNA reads TGTGCCATCCAAGGACAACCCTCTGGGGCCAACGTCCTGACTTTC. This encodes CAIQGQPSGANVLTF.